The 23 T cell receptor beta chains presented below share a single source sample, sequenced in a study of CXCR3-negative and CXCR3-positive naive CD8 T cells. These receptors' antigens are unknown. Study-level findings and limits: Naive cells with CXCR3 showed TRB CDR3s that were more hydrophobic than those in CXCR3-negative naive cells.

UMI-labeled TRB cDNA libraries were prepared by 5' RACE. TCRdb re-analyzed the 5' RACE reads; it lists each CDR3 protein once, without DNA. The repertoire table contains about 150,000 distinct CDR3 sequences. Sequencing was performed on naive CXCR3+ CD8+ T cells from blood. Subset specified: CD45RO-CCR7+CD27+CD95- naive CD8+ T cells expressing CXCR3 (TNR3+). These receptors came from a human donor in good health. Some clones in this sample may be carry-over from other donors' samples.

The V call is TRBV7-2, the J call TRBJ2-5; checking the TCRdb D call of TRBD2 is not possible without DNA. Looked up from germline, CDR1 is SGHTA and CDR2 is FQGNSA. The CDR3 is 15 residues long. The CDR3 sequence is CASSARLAGGETQYF.

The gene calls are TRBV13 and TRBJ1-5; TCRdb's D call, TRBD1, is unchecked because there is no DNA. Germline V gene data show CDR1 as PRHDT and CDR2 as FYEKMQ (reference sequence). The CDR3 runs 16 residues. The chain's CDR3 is CASSLGGQGGHQPQHF. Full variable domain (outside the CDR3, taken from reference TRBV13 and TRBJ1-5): AAGVIQSPRHLIKEKRETATLKCYPIPRHDTVYWYQQGPGQDPQFLISFYEKMQSDKGSIPDRFSAQQFSDYHSELNMSSLELGDSALYFCASSLGGQGGHQPQHFGDGTRLSIL.

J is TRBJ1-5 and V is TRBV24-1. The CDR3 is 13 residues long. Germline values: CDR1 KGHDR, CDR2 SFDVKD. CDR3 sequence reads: CATSDSRSGPQHF.

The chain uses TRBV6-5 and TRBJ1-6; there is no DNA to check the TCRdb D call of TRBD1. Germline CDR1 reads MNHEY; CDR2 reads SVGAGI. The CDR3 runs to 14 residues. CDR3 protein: CASSYRGANSPLHF.

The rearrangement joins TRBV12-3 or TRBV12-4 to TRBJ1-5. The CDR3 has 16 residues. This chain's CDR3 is CASSSTLGKEYQPQHF.

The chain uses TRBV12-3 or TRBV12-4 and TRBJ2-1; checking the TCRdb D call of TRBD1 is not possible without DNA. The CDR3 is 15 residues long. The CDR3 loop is CASMAPGQGINEQFF.

The CDR3 is CASRPPTQGVNEQYF. The rearrangement links TRBV28 to TRBJ2-7; TCRdb picks TRBD1, but there is no DNA to check that call. This CDR3 is 15 amino acids long. The V gene's germline CDR1 is MDHEN and CDR2 SYDVKM.

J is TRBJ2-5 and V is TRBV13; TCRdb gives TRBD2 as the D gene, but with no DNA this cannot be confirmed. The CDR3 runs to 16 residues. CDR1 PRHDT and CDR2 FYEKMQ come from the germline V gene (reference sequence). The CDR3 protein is CASGTRGDRAQETQYF.

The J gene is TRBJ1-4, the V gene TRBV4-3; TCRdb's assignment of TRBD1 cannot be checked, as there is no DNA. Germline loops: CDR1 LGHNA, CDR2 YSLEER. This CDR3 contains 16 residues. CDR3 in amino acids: CASSQDRGTGDEKLFF.

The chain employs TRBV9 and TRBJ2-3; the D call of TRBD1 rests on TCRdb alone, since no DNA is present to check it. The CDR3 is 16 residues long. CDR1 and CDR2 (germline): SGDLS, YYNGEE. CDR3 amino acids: CASSVDPDRGGDTQYF.

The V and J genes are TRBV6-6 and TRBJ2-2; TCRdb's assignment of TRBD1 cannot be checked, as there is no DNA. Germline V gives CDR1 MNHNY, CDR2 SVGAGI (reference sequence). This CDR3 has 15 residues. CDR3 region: CASSYSDRGSGELFF.

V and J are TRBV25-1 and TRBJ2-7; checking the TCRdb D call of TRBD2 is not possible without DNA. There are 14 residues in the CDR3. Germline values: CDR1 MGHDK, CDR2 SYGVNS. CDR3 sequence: CATASSGRSYEQYF.

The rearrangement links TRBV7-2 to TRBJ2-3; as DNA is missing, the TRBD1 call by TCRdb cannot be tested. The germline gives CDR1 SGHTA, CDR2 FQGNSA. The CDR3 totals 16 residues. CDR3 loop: CASSPRDRSSSDTQYF.

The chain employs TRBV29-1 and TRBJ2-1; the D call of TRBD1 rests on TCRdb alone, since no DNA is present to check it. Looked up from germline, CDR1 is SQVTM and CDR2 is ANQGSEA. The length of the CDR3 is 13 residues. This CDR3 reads CSVPRDHRNEQFF.

This CDR3 reads CASSRVPGGVDDEQFF. This chain uses TRBV7-6 with TRBJ2-1; the D gene TCRdb calls, TRBD1, cannot be checked with no DNA. Germline lookup yields CDR1 SGHVS and CDR2 FNYEAQ. CDR3 length: 16 residues.

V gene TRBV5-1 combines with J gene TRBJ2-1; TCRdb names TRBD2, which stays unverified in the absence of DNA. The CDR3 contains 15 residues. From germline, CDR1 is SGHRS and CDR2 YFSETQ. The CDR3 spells CASSKYSGSGNEQFF.

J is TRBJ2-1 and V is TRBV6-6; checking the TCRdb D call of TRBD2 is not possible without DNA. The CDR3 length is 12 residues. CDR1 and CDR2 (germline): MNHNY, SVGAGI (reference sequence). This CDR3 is CASTQAGDEQFF.

This CDR3 is CATVEQGGNQPQHF. The chain couples TRBV7-2 to TRBJ1-5; the TCRdb call, TRBD1, lacks DNA for checking. Germline CDR1 is SGHTA and CDR2 is FQGNSA. CDR3 length: 14 amino acids.

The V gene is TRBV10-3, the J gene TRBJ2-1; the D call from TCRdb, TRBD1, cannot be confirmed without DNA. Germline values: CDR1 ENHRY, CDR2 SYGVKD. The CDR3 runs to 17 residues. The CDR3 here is CAITKYSTGGVYNEQFF.

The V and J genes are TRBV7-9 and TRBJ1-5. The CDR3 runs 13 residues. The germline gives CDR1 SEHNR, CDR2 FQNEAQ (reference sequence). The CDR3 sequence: CASSLQENQPQHF.

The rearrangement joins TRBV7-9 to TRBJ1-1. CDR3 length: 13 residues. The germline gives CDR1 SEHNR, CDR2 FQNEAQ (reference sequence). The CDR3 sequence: CASSAQGPREAFF.

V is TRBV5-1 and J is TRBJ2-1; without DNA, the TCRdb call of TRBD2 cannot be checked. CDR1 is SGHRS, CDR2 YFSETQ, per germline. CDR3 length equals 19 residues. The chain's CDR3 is CASSFAPPSTGGAYNEQFF.

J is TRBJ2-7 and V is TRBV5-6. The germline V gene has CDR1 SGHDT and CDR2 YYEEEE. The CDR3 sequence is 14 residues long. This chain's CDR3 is CASSFPRSSYEQYF.